The 6 T cell receptor beta chains below were found in one sample sequenced in a study of T cell responses to AZD1222 COVID-19 vaccine (dated by TCRdb to 2020 to 2022). Library generation was performed with the immunoSEQ multiplex PCR assay. TCRdb retrieved this table from immuneACCESS and kept in-frame rearrangements only. Not all clones are present; in checked studies, unresolved V genes account for under half, and no reason is known for the remainder. The sample table lists about 130,000 clones, over 75% of them with a count of one. The top ten clonotypes cover 6.9% of the sample. What this sample's time point label stands for: baseline before first vaccination. Source: peripheral blood, taken on day 0 of AZD1222 vaccination. These TCRs come from an adult in good health.

This chain connects TRBV9 to TRBJ1-4; D is uncertain. V was trimmed by 0 bases and J by 8 bases, leaving 11 bases between them. Germline CDR1 and CDR2: SGDLS and YYNGEE. CDR3 size: 14 residues. CDR3 amino acids: CASSVGQDDEKLFF. CDR3 DNA: TGTGCCAGCAGCGTAGGGCAGGATGACGAAAAACTGTTTTTT. Using reference TRBV9 and TRBJ1-4 for the parts outside the CDR3, the full variable domain is DSGVTQTPKHLITATGQRVTLRCSPRSGDLSVYWYQQSLDQGLQFLIQYYNGEERAKGNILERFSAQQFPDLHSELNLSSLELGDSALYFCASSVGQDDEKLFFGSGTQLSVL.

This chain links TRBV29-1 with TRBJ1-5, with TRBD1 as a possible D gene (5 bases). Trimming pared 8 bases from V and 7 bases from J, leaving 15 bases between. Germline V lookup: CDR1 SQVTM, CDR2 ANQGSEA. This CDR3 has 12 residues. The CDR3 spells CSSPGANQPQHF. In DNA, the CDR3 is TGCAGCTCACCCGGGGCGAACCAGCCCCAGCATTTT.

The CDR3 loop reads CASSYPRGTGQPQHF. The CDR3, as DNA: TGTGCCAGCAGCTACCCCAGGGGGACAGGACAGCCCCAGCATTTT. The chain employs TRBV7-8 and TRBJ1-5, with 8 bases identical to TRBD1. V shed 4 bases and J 7 bases; nucleotides not matched to a gene: 9. This CDR3 region has 15 residues. The V gene's germline CDR1 is SGHVS and CDR2 FQNEAQ.

This rearrangement joins TRBV5-1 to TRBJ1-2; 9 positions agree with TRBD1. Trimming cost V 1 base and J 8 bases; bases outside gene matches: 6. The germline CDR1 and CDR2 sequences are SGHRS and YFSETQ. The CDR3 is made up of 14 amino acids. The CDR3 sequence: CASSLSDRGDGYTF. Here the CDR3 DNA reads TGCGCCAGCAGCTTGTCAGACAGGGGGGACGGCTACACCTTC. The variable domain in full, completed from reference TRBV5-1 and TRBJ1-2, reads KAGVTQTPRYLIKTRGQQVTLSCSPISGHRSVSWYQQTPGQGLQFLFEYFSETQRNKGNFPGRFSGRQFSNSRSEMNVSTLELGDSALYLCASSLSDRGDGYTFGSGTRLTVV.

The rearrangement joins TRBV28 to TRBJ1-5, with a tentative D call TRBD1 (5 bases). The CDR3 has 16 amino acids. V was cut by 6 bases and J by 3 bases, with 18 bases left in between. The V gene's germline CDR1 is MDHEN and CDR2 SYDVKM. For the CDR3, the DNA is TGTGCCAGCAGACCGCAGGTGGGGCAGGCCAATCAGCCCCAGCATTTT. Its translation is CASRPQVGQANQPQHF.

The genes are TRBV9 and TRBJ2-5, with a weak D call TRBD2 (6 bases). V was clipped by 4 bases and J by 5 bases, with 12 bases between them. The CDR3 totals 13 residues. CDR1 and CDR2 (germline): SGDLS, YYNGEE. CDR3 sequence: CASSRNGGETQYF. The CDR3 coding sequence is TGTGCCAGCAGCCGGAACGGGGGTGAGACCCAGTACTTC.